One TCR beta chain is described in this entry. The sample belongs to a study of blood T cell repertoires in COVID-19. Study background: COVID-19 samples from acute and convalescent phases originated in the United States, Italy and Spain. Sources were T cells, B-cell-depleted T cells, or PBMCs; the material itself was cDNA or gDNA.

Source study methods: The authors estimated nucleated cell counts from reference gene primer amplification. This table comes from immunoSEQ multiplex PCR, and its TCRdb copy is limited to in-frame clones, with some not included. The DNA gave D and trimming, while V, J and clone size come from that table. The sample yields under 75,000 clones, about 80% seen once. Per the germline V gene, CDR1 is SGHRS and CDR2 is YFSETQ. The CDR3 extends over 16 amino acids. V trimming: 0 bases; J trimming: 5 bases; junction bases outside the gene matches: 11. The sequence was obtained from a man aged 65 to 79 who had recovered from COVID-19. The chain recombines TRBV5-1 with TRBJ2-7; 7 nucleotides match TRBD1. The sequencing sample was made of peripheral blood. The CDR3 DNA reads TGCGCCAGCAGCTTGGGCCCGAACAGGGGTGTCAACGAGCAGTACTTC. Translating it yields CASSLGPNRGVNEQYF.